This T cell receptor (beta chain) is from a study of blood T cell repertoires in COVID-19. This CDR3 spans 15 amino acids. The trim removed 2 bases at V and 9 bases at J, leaving 10 bases unmatched. The germline gives CDR1 GTSNPN, CDR2 SVGIG (reference sequence). In the authors' methods: Nucleated cell counts were estimated from reference gene primer amplification. Sequencing used immunoSEQ multiplex PCR; TCRdb keeps in-frame clones, though not all of them. D and trimming were read from the DNA, whereas the V and J calls and clone size are those reported in that table. The sample contains around 70,000 clones, over 75% of which appear only once.

Sequenced sample: peripheral blood. The gene calls are TRBV30 and TRBJ1-6; TRBD1 agrees at 7 bases. The TCR was taken from a human donor in a cohort sampled during active COVID-19. The CDR3 here is CAWSFGGGDGSPLHF. The DNA for the CDR3 is TGTGCCTGGAGTTTCGGAGGGGGCGACGGTTCACCCCTCCACTTT. Based on the CDR3 plus reference TRBV30 and TRBJ1-6, the full variable domain is SQTIHQWPATLVQPVGSPLSLECTVEGTSNPNLYWYRQAAGRGLQLLFYSVGIGQISSEVPQNLSASRPQDRQFILSSKKLLLSDSGFYLCAWSFGGGDGSPLHFGNGTRLTVT.